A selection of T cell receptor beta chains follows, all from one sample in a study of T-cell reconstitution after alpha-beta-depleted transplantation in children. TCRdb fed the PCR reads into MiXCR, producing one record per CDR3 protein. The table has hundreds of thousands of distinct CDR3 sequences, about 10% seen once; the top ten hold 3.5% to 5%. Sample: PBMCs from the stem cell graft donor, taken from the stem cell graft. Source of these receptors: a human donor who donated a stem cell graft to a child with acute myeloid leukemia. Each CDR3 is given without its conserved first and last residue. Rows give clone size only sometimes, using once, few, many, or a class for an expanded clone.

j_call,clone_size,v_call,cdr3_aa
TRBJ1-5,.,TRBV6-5,ASSSGQVGNQPQH
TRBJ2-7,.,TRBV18,ASSPATQGFDEQY
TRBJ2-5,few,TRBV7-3,ASSSQRTADQETQY
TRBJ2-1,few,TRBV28,ASINPPRTSGSNEQF
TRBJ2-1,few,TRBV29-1,SVASSGNNEQF
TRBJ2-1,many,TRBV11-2,ASSPIPRQGDNEQF
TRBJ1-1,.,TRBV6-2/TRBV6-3,ASRESRTGGITEAF
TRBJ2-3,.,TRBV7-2,ASLLAGVEDTQY
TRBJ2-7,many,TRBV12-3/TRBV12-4,ASRAGLGRYEQY
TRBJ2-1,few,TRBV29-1,SVERSTEQF
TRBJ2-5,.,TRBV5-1,ASSPGYGQGETQY
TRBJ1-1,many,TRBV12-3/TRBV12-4,ASSLNGQGNTEAF
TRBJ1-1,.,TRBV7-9,ASTPRETGNTEAF
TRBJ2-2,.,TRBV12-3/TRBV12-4,ASSPGLAGVVNTGELF
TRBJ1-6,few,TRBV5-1,ASSLGSGSPLH
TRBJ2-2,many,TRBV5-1,ASSGGTGRTGELF
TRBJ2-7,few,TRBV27,ASSDRVAGAPSYEQY
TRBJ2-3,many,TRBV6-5,ASRELDTQY
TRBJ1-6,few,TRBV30,AWSELGGQGNSPLH
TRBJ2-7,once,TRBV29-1,SVEDRGHEQY
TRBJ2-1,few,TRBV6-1,ASSETGSGTGGNNEQF
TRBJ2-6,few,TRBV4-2,ASSQGVAEDSGANVLT
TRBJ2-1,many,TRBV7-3,ASSLRLAGVNEQF
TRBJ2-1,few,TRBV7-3,ASSLMDAPPDEQF
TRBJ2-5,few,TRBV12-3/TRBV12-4,ASCGGGRETQY
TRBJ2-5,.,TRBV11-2,ASSLGNAAAQETQY
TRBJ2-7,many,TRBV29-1,SVRVLTNYEQY
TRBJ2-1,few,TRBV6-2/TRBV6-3,ASSYSGLVYNEQF
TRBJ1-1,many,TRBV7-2,ASSLDKGKAF
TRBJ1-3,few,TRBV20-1,SAPRQVRFPRNTIY
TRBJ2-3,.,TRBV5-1,ASSLGLAGGVLGQY
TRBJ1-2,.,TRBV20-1,SARVTQGAGYGYT
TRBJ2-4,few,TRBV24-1,ATRIGTGLAKNIQY
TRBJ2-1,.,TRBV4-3,ASSQAGGRAYNEQF
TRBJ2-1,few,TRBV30,AWRMTSLVQF
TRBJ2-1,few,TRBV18,ASSPNKGGTYNEQF
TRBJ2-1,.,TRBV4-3,ASSQDPGGTYNEQF
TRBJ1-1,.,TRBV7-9,ASSYTQGNTEAF
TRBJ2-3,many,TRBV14,ASSQEGGGTDTQY
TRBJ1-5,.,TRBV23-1,ASSQGPHRGRDQPQH
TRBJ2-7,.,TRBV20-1,SASISLRKGYEQY
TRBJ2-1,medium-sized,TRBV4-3,ASSQDEGYNEQF
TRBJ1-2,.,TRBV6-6,ASSYGSYGYT
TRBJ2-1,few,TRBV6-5,ASSSAGGDEQF
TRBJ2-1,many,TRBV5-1,ASSRGAVSSYNEQF
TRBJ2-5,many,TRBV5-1,ASSLEGQQETQY
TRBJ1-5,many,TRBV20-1,SARKGNWNQPQH
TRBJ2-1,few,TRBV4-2,ASSQVGGRGYNEQF
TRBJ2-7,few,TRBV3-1,ASSQTVSYEQY
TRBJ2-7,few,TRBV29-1,SVETTSDEQY
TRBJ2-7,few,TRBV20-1,SARDFGQVYEQY
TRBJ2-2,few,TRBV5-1,ATGEGANTGELF
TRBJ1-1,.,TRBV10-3,AISETTIWGTEAF
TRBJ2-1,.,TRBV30,AWKGEKVNEQF
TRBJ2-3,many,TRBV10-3,AIGREKGQGTQY
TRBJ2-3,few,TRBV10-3,AIKSSGNTDTQY
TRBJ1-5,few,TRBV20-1,SARDQSGRTYSNQPQH
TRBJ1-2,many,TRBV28,ASSSTLYGYT